A single sample is the source of the 3 T cell receptor beta chains below, sequenced in a study of T-cell memory formation after mild COVID-19. TCRdb independently ran MiXCR on the 5' RACE reads; one entry per CDR3 protein. Of a few hundred thousand distinct CDR3 sequences listed, more than 15% are singletons. The sequencing sample was made of PBMCs or a T cell subset sorted from them (not recorded which). Receptors originate from a man aged 18 to 35 who had mild COVID-19 (a few samples of this study predate the infection). Cell type and time point are not known.

This clonotype has only a few counts. This chain uses TRBV4-2 with TRBJ2-7; 9 bases match TRBD1. After removal of 1 base from V and 3 bases from J, the junction contained 1 base not matched to a gene. Germline V gene lookup returns CDR1 LGHNA and CDR2 YNFKEQ. The CDR3 loop spans 14 amino acids. The CDR3 loop is CASSQGGQGYEQYF. The CDR3 DNA sequence: TGTGCCAGCAGCCAAGGGGGACAGGGCTACGAGCAGTACTTC.

The chain links TRBV7-2 to TRBJ2-7, with 10 bases aligning to TRBD2. Germline V gene data show CDR1 as SGHTA and CDR2 as FQGNSA. The CDR3 spans 15 residues. Trimming removed 5 bases from V and 3 bases from J; junction bases left unmatched: 7. CDR3 residues: CASSDIGLADYEQYF. For the CDR3, the DNA is TGTGCCAGCAGCGACATCGGACTAGCGGACTACGAGCAGTACTTC.

The V and J genes are TRBV6-6 and TRBJ1-5; D might be TRBD1 (6 bases). Germline V gives CDR1 MNHNY, CDR2 SVGAGI (reference sequence). The CDR3 spans 13 residues. V was shortened by 5 bases and J by 3 bases, with 8 bases between the two germline ends. In DNA form, the CDR3 reads TGTGCCAGCAGTCAGGGGCACAATCAGCCCCAGCATTTT. This translates into CASSQGHNQPQHF.